The 32 T cell receptor beta chains reported below all come from one sample, sequenced in a study of blood T cell repertoires in COVID-19. Generated by immunoSEQ multiplex PCR, the TCRdb table keeps only in-frame clones and is missing some. The sample yields 410,000 or so clones, about 89% seen once. Sequenced: peripheral blood. Receptors originate from a woman in her forties with COVID-19, enrolled during active disease.

This rearrangement joins TRBV7-2 to TRBJ2-1; D is perhaps TRBD2 (6 bases). This CDR3 has 16 amino acids. Germline V gene sequence: CDR1 SGHTA, CDR2 FQGNSA. V was clipped by 3 bases and J by 7 bases, with 19 bases between them. DNA of the CDR3: TGTGCCAGCAGCTTCATTCCGGACTATCGGGAGAATGAGCAGTTCTTC. It encodes CASSFIPDYRENEQFF. Full variable domain (outside the CDR3, taken from reference TRBV7-2 and TRBJ2-1): GAGVSQSPSNKVTEKGKDVELRCDPISGHTALYWYRQSLGQGLEFLIYFQGNSAPDKSGLPSDRFSAERTGGSVSTLTIQRTQQEDSAVYLCASSFIPDYRENEQFFGPGTRLTVL.

V usage is TRBV30 and J usage is TRBJ1-2; 7 bases match TRBD1. Germline V gene data show CDR1 as GTSNPN and CDR2 as SVGIG (reference sequence). The ends lost 4 bases at V and 4 bases at J; junction bases unmatched: 6. The CDR3 covers 13 residues. CDR3 sequence reads: CAWTAGGTYGYTF. DNA of the CDR3: TGTGCCTGGACCGCAGGGGGTACCTATGGCTACACCTTC.

In its sample, this clone was seen once. The chain links TRBV7-8 to TRBJ1-2; unclear D gene. CDR1 and CDR2 from the germline V gene are SGHVS and FQNEAQ. V was shortened by 1 base and J by 5 bases, with 11 bases between the two germline ends. The CDR3 has 14 amino acids. The DNA for the CDR3 is TGTGCCAGCAGCTTAGTTCTGGCAGAATATGGCTACACCTTC. Residues: CASSLVLAEYGYTF.

This clone was recorded once. The chain has TRBV5-4 and TRBJ2-1, with 13 bases that match TRBD2. V shed 0 bases and J 9 bases; nucleotides not matched to a gene: 3. Germline V gives CDR1 SGHNT, CDR2 YYREEE (reference sequence). The CDR3 consists of 15 residues. CDR3 sequence (DNA): TGTGCCAGCAGCTTGGCTACTAGCGGGAGGGTTGAGCAGTTCTTC. Translation: CASSLATSGRVEQFF.

This clone was seen only a few times. The rearrangement joins TRBV14 to TRBJ1-1; D is unresolved. The V end was cut by 0 bases, the J end by 4 bases, with 6 bases between. The CDR3 length is 13 residues. CDR1 is SGHDN, CDR2 FVKESK, per germline. CDR3 protein: CASSQDLVTEAFF. Here the CDR3 DNA reads TGTGCCAGCAGCCAAGATCTTGTCACTGAAGCTTTCTTT.

The J gene is TRBJ2-7, the V gene TRBV4-2; possibly TRBD1 for D (5 bases). This CDR3 is 15 amino acids long. Germline V CDR1 and CDR2: LGHNA, YNFKEQ. Trimming took off 0 bases at V and 0 bases at J, with 9 bases between the two ends. The DNA of the CDR3 is TGTGCCAGCAGCCAAGAGGACAAGAGCTCCTACGAGCAGTACTTC. As protein: CASSQEDKSSYEQYF.

J is TRBJ1-1 and V is TRBV5-1; the D gene is possibly TRBD1 (6 bases). Trimming took 1 base from V and 4 from J, leaving 11 bases between them. The CDR3 loop spans 14 amino acids. The germline CDR1 and CDR2 sequences are SGHRS and YFSETQ. In nucleotides, the CDR3 is TGCGCCAGCAGCTTGCCCACAGGGACCACTGAAGCTTTCTTT. It encodes CASSLPTGTTEAFF.

The chain joins TRBV5-4 to TRBJ1-2; TRBD1 agrees at 9 bases. With 4 bases clipped from V and 2 bases from J, the junction kept 6 bases outside the gene matches. Germline CDR1 reads SGHNT; CDR2 reads YYREEE (reference sequence). This CDR3 is built from 15 residues. The DNA for the CDR3 is TGTGCCAGCAGCCGTCCCGGGACAGGGAACTATGGCTACACCTTC. The encoded protein is CASSRPGTGNYGYTF.

V is TRBV12-5 and J is TRBJ2-1; D might be TRBD2 (6 bases). V was pared by 2 bases and J by 4 bases, with 18 bases between. In germline, CDR1 is LGHNT, CDR2 FRNRAP. The CDR3 is 17 residues long. The CDR3 coding sequence is TGTGCTAGTGGTTTGAATGGGTACGGGACTCCATACAATGAGCAGTTCTTC. Translated: CASGLNGYGTPYNEQFF.

V is TRBV6-6 and J is TRBJ1-5; D gene unclear. Germline V gene lookup returns CDR1 MNHNY and CDR2 SVGAGI (reference sequence). V was clipped by 0 bases and J by 5 bases, with 8 bases between them. The CDR3 is made up of 14 amino acids. The CDR3 spells CASSYSARDQPQHF. As DNA, the CDR3 is TGTGCCAGCAGTTACTCCGCGAGAGATCAGCCCCAGCATTTT.

The V and J genes are TRBV6-6 and TRBJ2-1, with 9 bases identical to TRBD1. Trimming took 2 bases from V and 6 from J; bases not matched to a gene: 8. Per germline, CDR1 MNHNY and CDR2 SVGAGI (reference sequence). The length of the CDR3 is 16 residues. The CDR3 is CASSYPDRGFSNEQFF. The CDR3 DNA sequence: TGTGCCAGCAGTTACCCAGACAGGGGGTTTAGCAATGAGCAGTTCTTC.

V and J are TRBV7-2 and TRBJ2-3; TRBD2 matches 8 bases. The CDR3 length is 16 residues. V lost 3 bases, J lost 2 bases, and 7 bases stayed unmatched. Germline assignment: CDR1 SGHTA and CDR2 FQGNSA. In DNA form, the CDR3 reads TGTGCCAGCAGCTTCGCGGGGGGATCGTCCACAGATACGCAGTATTTT. Its protein product is CASSFAGGSSTDTQYF.

The gene calls are TRBV5-4 and TRBJ1-3; 7 bases match TRBD1. Per the germline V gene, CDR1 is SGHNT and CDR2 is YYREEE (reference sequence). The CDR3 covers 18 residues. V trimming: 0 bases; J trimming: 0 bases; junction bases outside the gene matches: 9. The CDR3 reads CASSLAGTALSSGNTIYF. The CDR3 DNA sequence: TGTGCCAGCAGCTTGGCCGGGACAGCACTGAGCTCTGGAAACACCATATATTTT.

Here the CDR3 reads CASSASGEIYEQYF. In DNA form, the CDR3 reads TGTGCCAGCAGCGCCAGCGGGGAAATCTACGAGCAGTACTTC. The chain carries TRBV9 and TRBJ2-7; 7 positions agree with TRBD2. The germline gives CDR1 SGDLS, CDR2 YYNGEE. The CDR3 loop spans 14 amino acids. J gave up 3 bases and V 3 bases, and 6 bases lay outside the gene matches.

The rearrangement uses TRBV5-1 and TRBJ1-1; the D gene is possibly TRBD1 (5 bases). Trimming cost V 4 bases and J 0 bases, with 13 bases left between them. CDR1 SGHRS and CDR2 YFSETQ come from the germline V gene. The CDR3 loop spans 15 amino acids. This CDR3 reads CASSGGVVMNTEAFF. DNA of the CDR3: TGCGCCAGCAGCGGAGGGGTCGTCATGAACACTGAAGCTTTCTTT. Drawing the rest from reference TRBV5-1 and TRBJ1-1, the complete variable domain is KAGVTQTPRYLIKTRGQQVTLSCSPISGHRSVSWYQQTPGQGLQFLFEYFSETQRNKGNFPGRFSGRQFSNSRSEMNVSTLELGDSALYLCASSGGVVMNTEAFFGQGTRLTVV.

V and J are TRBV28 and TRBJ2-1; 7 bases match TRBD2. J lost 4 bases, V lost 5 bases, and 5 bases had no gene match. The CDR3 contains 14 residues. Per the germline V gene, CDR1 is MDHEN and CDR2 is SYDVKM. As DNA, the CDR3 is TGTGCCAGCAGTCTAGCGGACTCATACAATGAGCAGTTCTTC. It encodes CASSLADSYNEQFF.

This chain uses TRBV7-2 with TRBJ1-6, with a tentative D call TRBD1 (6 bases). Trimming took 5 bases from V and 5 from J, leaving 13 bases between them. This CDR3 has 15 residues. Germline V gene lookup returns CDR1 SGHTA and CDR2 FQGNSA. CDR3 loop: CASSPQGRNNSPLHF. The CDR3 DNA sequence: TGTGCCAGCAGCCCACAGGGACGAAATAATTCACCCCTCCACTTT.

The chain combines TRBV28 with TRBJ2-7; 13 bases are shared with TRBD2. Germline V gene data show CDR1 as MDHEN and CDR2 as SYDVKM. The CDR3 covers 16 residues. With 6 bases clipped from V and 7 bases from J, the junction kept 12 bases outside the gene matches. The CDR3 nucleotides read TGTGCCAGCAGCCCCCTAGGACTAGCGGGAGAAGCTGAGCAGTACTTC. Encoded protein: CASSPLGLAGEAEQYF. The full variable domain, rest sourced from reference TRBV28 and TRBJ2-7, is DVKVTQSSRYLVKRTGEKVFLECVQDMDHENMFWYRQDPGLGLRLIYFSYDVKMKEKGDIPEGYSVSREKKERFSLILESASTNQTSMYLCASSPLGLAGEAEQYFGPGTRLTVT.

This chain joins TRBV27 and TRBJ2-5; D possibly corresponds to TRBD2 (7 bases). The CDR3 runs 16 residues. V was pared by 2 bases and J by 4 bases, with 17 bases between. Germline V lookup: CDR1 MNHEY, CDR2 SMNVEV (reference sequence). The CDR3 nucleotides read TGTGCCAGCAGTTTAAATGGGGGGGCGCTTGGAGAGACCCAGTACTTC. Translation gives CASSLNGGALGETQYF.

This sequence joins TRBV7-2 and TRBJ1-1, with a weak D call TRBD1 (6 bases). The CDR3 totals 17 residues. The V end lost 7 bases, the J end lost 5 bases, and 26 bases lay between the germline ends. Per germline, CDR1 SGHTA and CDR2 FQGNSA. The CDR3 nucleotides read TGTGCCAGCAACATTAGGGGGGGGGTTGGAGTTGGGACTGAAGCTTTCTTT. It translates to CASNIRGGVGVGTEAFF.

The genes are TRBV5-1 and TRBJ2-1, with 7 bases aligning to TRBD1. Germline-derived CDR1 and CDR2 are SGHRS and YFSETQ. The CDR3 has 14 residues. Trimming removed 4 bases from V and 7 bases from J; junction bases left unmatched: 8. The CDR3 sequence is CASSGGQIKNEQFF. In DNA, the CDR3 is TGCGCCAGCAGCGGGGGACAGATAAAAAATGAGCAGTTCTTC.

The chain recombines TRBV9 with TRBJ2-1, with 8 bases fitting TRBD1. Trimming removed 4 bases from V and 5 bases from J; junction bases left unmatched: 5. This CDR3 contains 14 residues. Per germline, CDR1 SGDLS and CDR2 YYNGEE. The CDR3: CASSFTGGNNEQFF. CDR3 nucleotides: TGTGCCAGCAGCTTCACAGGGGGGAACAATGAGCAGTTCTTC.

This clone was seen once. The chain carries TRBV24-1 and TRBJ1-5; 8 bases align to TRBD1. The CDR3 spans 15 residues. The ends lost 4 bases at V and 7 bases at J; junction bases unmatched: 8. Germline V gene sequence: CDR1 KGHDR, CDR2 SFDVKD. CDR3 sequence: CATSDNGQGGQPQHF. CDR3 DNA sequence: TGTGCCACCAGTGACAACGGACAGGGCGGGCAGCCCCAGCATTTT.

The V and J genes are TRBV6-2 or TRBV6-3 and TRBJ2-6; TRBD1 matches at 7 bases. CDR3 size: 17 residues. Germline V lookup: CDR1 MNHEY, CDR2 SVGEGT. The V gene end was trimmed by 4 bases and the J gene end by 4 bases; junction bases not matched to a gene: 10. The CDR3 is CASSLRPQGLGANVLTF. The CDR3 region has the DNA TGTGCCAGCAGTTTACGGCCACAGGGGCTGGGGGCCAACGTCCTGACTTTC.

The genes are TRBV5-5 and TRBJ1-1, with 10 bases lining up with TRBD1. The CDR3 totals 18 residues. Looked up from germline, CDR1 is SGHKS and CDR2 is YYEKEE (reference sequence). V dropped 4 bases and J dropped 2; count of bases not matched to a gene: 14. The CDR3 reads CASSATPFRDRGNTEAFF. CDR3 sequence (DNA): TGTGCCAGCAGCGCAACCCCTTTTCGGGACAGGGGAAACACTGAAGCTTTCTTT.

The chain has TRBV19 and TRBJ2-7, with a tentative D call TRBD2 (6 bases). This CDR3 is 14 amino acids long. Germline V gene sequence: CDR1 LNHDA, CDR2 SQIVND (reference sequence). V was pared by 4 bases and J by 6 bases, with 16 bases between. CDR3 sequence reads: CASSKIGGLGEQYF. DNA of the CDR3: TGTGCCAGTAGTAAAATAGGAGGGCTGGGCGAGCAGTACTTC.

This chain joins TRBV28 and TRBJ1-5; D not certain. The CDR3 totals 14 residues. Germline lookup yields CDR1 MDHEN and CDR2 SYDVKM. Trimming took 6 bases from V and 6 from J, leaving 15 bases between them. The CDR3 spells CASRAPEVGQPQHF. CDR3 in DNA: TGTGCCAGCAGAGCCCCAGAGGTTGGTCAGCCCCAGCATTTT.

The rearrangement links TRBV7-2 to TRBJ1-4; D may be TRBD1 (6 bases). The V and J ends lost 5 bases and 7 bases respectively, with 14 bases between them. From germline, CDR1 is SGHTA and CDR2 FQGNSA. This CDR3 spans 14 amino acids. The CDR3 protein is CASSHGTFGEKLFF. The CDR3, as DNA: TGTGCCAGCAGCCACGGGACATTTGGTGAAAAACTGTTTTTT. The full variable domain, rest sourced from reference TRBV7-2 and TRBJ1-4, is GAGVSQSPSNKVTEKGKDVELRCDPISGHTALYWYRQSLGQGLEFLIYFQGNSAPDKSGLPSDRFSAERTGGSVSTLTIQRTQQEDSAVYLCASSHGTFGEKLFFGSGTQLSVL.

This sequence joins TRBV15 and TRBJ1-1, with 7 bases aligning to TRBD1. J lost 6 bases, V lost 2 bases, and 0 bases had no gene match. Germline V lookup: CDR1 LNHNV, CDR2 YYDKDF (reference sequence). The CDR3 totals 12 residues. CDR3 bases: TGTGCCACCAGCAGACAGGGGGCTGAAGCTTTCTTT. Protein sequence: CATSRQGAEAFF. Complete variable domain (other parts from reference TRBV15 and TRBJ1-1): DAMVIQNPRYQVTQFGKPVTLSCSQTLNHNVMYWYQQKSSQAPKLLFHYYDKDFNNEADTPDNFQSRRPNTSFCFLDIRSPGLGDTAMYLCATSRQGAEAFFGQGTRLTVV.

The chain uses TRBV7-6 and TRBJ2-3; 7 bases map to TRBD2. J gave up 6 bases and V 6 bases, and 3 bases lay outside the gene matches. The CDR3 extends over 12 amino acids. Germline V gives CDR1 SGHVS, CDR2 FNYEAQ. The CDR3 loop reads CASSRLADTQYF. In nucleotides, the CDR3 is TGTGCCAGCAGTCGACTAGCCGATACGCAGTATTTT.

V gene TRBV7-2 combines with J gene TRBJ2-1, with a possible D match to TRBD1 (6 bases). Germline V gene sequence: CDR1 SGHTA, CDR2 FQGNSA. The CDR3 contains 14 residues. Trimming removed 3 bases from V and 4 bases from J, with 10 bases in between. CDR3 loop: CASSFRTDYNEQFF. DNA for the CDR3: TGTGCCAGCAGCTTTCGGACAGATTACAATGAGCAGTTCTTC.

The chain recombines TRBV19 with TRBJ1-5, with 9 bases that match TRBD1. The CDR3 has 17 residues. Germline loops: CDR1 LNHDA, CDR2 SQIVND (reference sequence). V was pared by 3 bases and J by 4 bases, with 10 bases of the junction left unmatched. CDR3 in DNA: TGTGCCAGTAGTATCTGGGCCGGGACAGGGCTTAATCAGCCCCAGCATTTT. Translated, it gives CASSIWAGTGLNQPQHF.